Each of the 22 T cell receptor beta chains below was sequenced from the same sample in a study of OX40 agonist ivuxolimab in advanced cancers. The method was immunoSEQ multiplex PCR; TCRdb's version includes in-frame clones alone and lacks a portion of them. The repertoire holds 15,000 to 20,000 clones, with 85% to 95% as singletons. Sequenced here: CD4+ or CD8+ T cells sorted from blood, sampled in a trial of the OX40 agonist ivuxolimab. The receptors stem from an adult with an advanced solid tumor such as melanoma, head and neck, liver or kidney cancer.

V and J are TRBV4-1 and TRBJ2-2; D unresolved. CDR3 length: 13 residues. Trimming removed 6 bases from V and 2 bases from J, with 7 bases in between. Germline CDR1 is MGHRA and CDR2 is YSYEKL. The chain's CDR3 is CASSHPNTGELFF. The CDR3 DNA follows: TGCGCCAGCAGTCATCCTAACACCGGGGAGCTGTTTTTT.

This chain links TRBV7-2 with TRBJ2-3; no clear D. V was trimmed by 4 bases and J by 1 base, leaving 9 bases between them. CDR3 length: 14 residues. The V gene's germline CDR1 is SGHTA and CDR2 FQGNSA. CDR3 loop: CASSSPVGTDTQYF. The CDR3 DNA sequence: TGTGCCAGCAGCTCGCCGGTAGGCACAGATACGCAGTATTTT.

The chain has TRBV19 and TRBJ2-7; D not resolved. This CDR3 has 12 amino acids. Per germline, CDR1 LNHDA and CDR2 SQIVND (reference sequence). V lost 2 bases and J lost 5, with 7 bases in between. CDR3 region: CASSIYGDEQYF. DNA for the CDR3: TGTGCCAGTAGTATATATGGGGACGAGCAGTACTTC.

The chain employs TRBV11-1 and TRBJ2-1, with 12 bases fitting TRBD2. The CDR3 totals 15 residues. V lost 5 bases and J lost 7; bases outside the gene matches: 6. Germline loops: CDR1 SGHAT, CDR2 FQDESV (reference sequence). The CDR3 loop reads CASSPTSGRRNEQFF. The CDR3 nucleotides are TGTGCCAGCAGCCCGACTAGCGGGAGACGAAATGAGCAGTTCTTC.

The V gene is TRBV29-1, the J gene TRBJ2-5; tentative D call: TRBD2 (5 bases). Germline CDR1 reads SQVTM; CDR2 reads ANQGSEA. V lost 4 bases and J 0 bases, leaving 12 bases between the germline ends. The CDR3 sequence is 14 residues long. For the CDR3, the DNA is TGCAGCGTTGTGGACTGGCGGGACCAAGAGACCCAGTACTTC. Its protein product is CSVVDWRDQETQYF.

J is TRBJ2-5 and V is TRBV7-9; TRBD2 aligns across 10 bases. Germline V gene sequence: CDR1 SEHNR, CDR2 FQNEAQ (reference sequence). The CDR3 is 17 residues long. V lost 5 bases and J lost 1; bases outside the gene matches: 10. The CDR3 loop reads CASSPDTSGGAQETQYF. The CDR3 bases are TGTGCCAGCAGCCCAGATACGAGCGGGGGGGCCCAAGAGACCCAGTACTTC.

The CDR3 DNA sequence: TGTGCCACTCCGGGACAGGGGGCCGGGGAGCTGTTTTTT. Its protein is CATPGQGAGELFF. The V and J genes are TRBV6-1 and TRBJ2-2, with 11 bases matching TRBD1. Germline trimming cut 10 bases from V and 6 bases from J; bases unmatched to any gene: 4. Germline lookup yields CDR1 MNHNS and CDR2 SASEGT. The CDR3 covers 13 residues.

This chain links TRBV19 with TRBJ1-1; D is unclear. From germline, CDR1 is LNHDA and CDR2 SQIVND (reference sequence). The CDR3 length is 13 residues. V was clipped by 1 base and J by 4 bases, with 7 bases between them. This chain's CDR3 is CASSIVGGTEAFF. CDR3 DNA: TGTGCCAGTAGTATAGTAGGAGGCACTGAAGCTTTCTTT.

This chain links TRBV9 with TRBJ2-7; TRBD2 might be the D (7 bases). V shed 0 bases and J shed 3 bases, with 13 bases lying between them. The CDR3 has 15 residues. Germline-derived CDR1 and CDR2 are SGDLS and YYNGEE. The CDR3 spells CASSVEGGGLYEQYF. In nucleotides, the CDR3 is TGTGCCAGCAGCGTAGAGGGAGGGGGGCTCTACGAGCAGTACTTC.

The CDR3 reads CATPGLSSYEQYF. The CDR3 DNA sequence: TGTGCCACCCCGGGTCTGAGCTCCTACGAGCAGTACTTC. The chain recombines TRBV2 with TRBJ2-7; D call uncertain. Germline-derived CDR1 and CDR2 are SNHLY and FYNNEI. This CDR3 region has 13 residues. The V end was cut by 10 bases, the J end by 0 bases, with 13 bases between.

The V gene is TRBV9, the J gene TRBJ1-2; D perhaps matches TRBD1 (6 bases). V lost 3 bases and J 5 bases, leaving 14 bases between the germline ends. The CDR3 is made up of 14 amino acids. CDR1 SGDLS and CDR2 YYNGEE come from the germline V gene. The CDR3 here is CASSAGGGAYGYTF. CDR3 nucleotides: TGTGCCAGCAGCGCCGGCGGGGGGGCGTATGGCTACACCTTC.

The CDR3 reads CASSPDPGGVGETQYF. CDR3 DNA: TGTGCCAGCAGCCCCGACCCTGGAGGAGTAGGAGAGACCCAGTACTTC. The chain recombines TRBV7-6 with TRBJ2-5; D might be TRBD2 (5 bases). Per the germline V gene, CDR1 is SGHVS and CDR2 is FNYEAQ. The V gene lost 5 bases and the J gene lost 4 bases, with 20 bases spanning the gap. The CDR3 length is 16 residues.

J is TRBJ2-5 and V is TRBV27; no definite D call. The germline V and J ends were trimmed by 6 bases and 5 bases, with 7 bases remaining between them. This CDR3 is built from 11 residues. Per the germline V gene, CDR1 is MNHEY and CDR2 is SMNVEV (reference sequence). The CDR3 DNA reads TGTGCCAGCAGCCTCGGGGAGACCCAGTACTTC. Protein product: CASSLGETQYF.

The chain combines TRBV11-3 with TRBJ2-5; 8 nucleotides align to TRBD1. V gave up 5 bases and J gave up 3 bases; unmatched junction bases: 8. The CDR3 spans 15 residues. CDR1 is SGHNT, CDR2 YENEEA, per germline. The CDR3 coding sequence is TGTGCCAGCAGCGCCCCGGACAGGGTGGAAGAGACCCAGTACTTC. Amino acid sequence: CASSAPDRVEETQYF.

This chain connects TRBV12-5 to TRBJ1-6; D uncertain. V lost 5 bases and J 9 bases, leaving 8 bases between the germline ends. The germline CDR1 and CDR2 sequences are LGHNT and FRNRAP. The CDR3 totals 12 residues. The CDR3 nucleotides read TGTGCTAGTGGTCTCCCCGGTTCACCCCTCCACTTT. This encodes CASGLPGSPLHF.

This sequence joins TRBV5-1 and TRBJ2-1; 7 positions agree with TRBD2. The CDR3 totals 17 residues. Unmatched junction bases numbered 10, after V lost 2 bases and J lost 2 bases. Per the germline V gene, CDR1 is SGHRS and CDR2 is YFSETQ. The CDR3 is CASSLNRDYLPYNEQFF. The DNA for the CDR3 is TGCGCCAGCAGCTTAAACCGGGACTACCTTCCCTACAATGAGCAGTTCTTC.

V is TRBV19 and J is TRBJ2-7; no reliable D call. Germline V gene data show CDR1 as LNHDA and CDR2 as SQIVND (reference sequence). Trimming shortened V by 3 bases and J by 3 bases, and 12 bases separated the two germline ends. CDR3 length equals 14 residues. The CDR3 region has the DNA TGTGCCAGTAGTATTTTTTCAGGAAACTACGAGCAGTACTTC. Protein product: CASSIFSGNYEQYF. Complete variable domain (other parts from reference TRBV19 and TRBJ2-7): DGGITQSPKYLFRKEGQNVTLSCEQNLNHDAMYWYRQDPGQGLRLIYYSQIVNDFQKGDIAEGYSVSREKKESFPLTVTSAQKNPTAFYLCASSIFSGNYEQYFGPGTRLTVT.

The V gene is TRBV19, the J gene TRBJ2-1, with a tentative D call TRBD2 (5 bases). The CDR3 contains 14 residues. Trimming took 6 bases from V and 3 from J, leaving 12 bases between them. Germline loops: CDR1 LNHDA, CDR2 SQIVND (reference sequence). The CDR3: CASSLSDFYNEQFF. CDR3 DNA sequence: TGTGCCAGTAGCTTATCGGACTTCTACAATGAGCAGTTCTTC.

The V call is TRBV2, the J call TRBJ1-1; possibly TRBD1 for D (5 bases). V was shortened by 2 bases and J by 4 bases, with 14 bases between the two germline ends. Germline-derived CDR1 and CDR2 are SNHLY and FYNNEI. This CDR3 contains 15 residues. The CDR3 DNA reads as TGTGCCAGCAGTGAACTGCGGGGGATAGGCACTGAAGCTTTCTTT. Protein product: CASSELRGIGTEAFF.

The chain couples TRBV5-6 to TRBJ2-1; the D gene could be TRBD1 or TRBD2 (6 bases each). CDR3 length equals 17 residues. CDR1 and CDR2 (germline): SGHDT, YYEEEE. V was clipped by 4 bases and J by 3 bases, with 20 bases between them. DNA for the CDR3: TGTGCCAGCAGCGCCGAAGGAGGGGGACCGAACTACAATGAGCAGTTCTTC. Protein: CASSAEGGGPNYNEQFF. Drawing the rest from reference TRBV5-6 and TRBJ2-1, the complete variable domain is DAGVTQSPTHLIKTRGQQVTLRCSPKSGHDTVSWYQQALGQGPQFIFQYYEEEERQRGNFPDRFSGHQFPNYSSELNVNALLLGDSALYLCASSAEGGGPNYNEQFFGPGTRLTVL.

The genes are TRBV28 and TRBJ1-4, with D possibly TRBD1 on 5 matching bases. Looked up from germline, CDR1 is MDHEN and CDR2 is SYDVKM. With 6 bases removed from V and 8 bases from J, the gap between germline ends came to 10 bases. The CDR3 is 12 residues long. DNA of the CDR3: TGTGCCAGCAGCCTACGGGGGGAAAAACTGTTTTTT. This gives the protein CASSLRGEKLFF. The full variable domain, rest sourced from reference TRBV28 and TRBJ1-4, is DVKVTQSSRYLVKRTGEKVFLECVQDMDHENMFWYRQDPGLGLRLIYFSYDVKMKEKGDIPEGYSVSREKKERFSLILESASTNQTSMYLCASSLRGEKLFFGSGTQLSVL.

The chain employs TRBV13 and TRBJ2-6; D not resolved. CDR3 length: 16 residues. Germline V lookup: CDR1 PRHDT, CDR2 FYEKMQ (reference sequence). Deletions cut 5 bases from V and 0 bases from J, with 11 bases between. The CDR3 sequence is CASSPMDGSGANVLTF. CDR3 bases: TGTGCCAGCAGCCCCATGGACGGCTCTGGGGCCAACGTCCTGACTTTC.